These T cell receptor beta chains were read from a single sample in a study of CD8 T cells in Susac syndrome. In TCRdb, the immunoSEQ multiplex PCR reads were re-called with MiXCR into one record per CDR3 protein. Of 150,000 to 190,000 distinct CDR3 sequences in the sample, about 94% were seen once. The sequenced material came from CD8+ T cells from PBMCs. Receptors were obtained from a human donor with multiple sclerosis. The CDR3 runs from the conserved cysteine through the conserved F or W. A D gene is named only where the DNA matches it firmly. Expanded clones are given a class, and other clones once, few, many or no size at all.

DNA,CDR3,D,size,V,J
TGTGCCAGCAGACTTACGACCGGGGAGCTGTTTTTT,CASRLTTGELFF,.,.,TRBV27,TRBJ2-2
TGCAGCGTTGAGTCACAGGGGGAGACCCAGTACTTC,CSVESQGETQYF,TRBD1,.,TRBV29-1,TRBJ2-5
TGTGCCAGCAGCCAGCTGAGCGGGGGGGCCTTCTCCTACAATGAGCAGTTCTTC,CASSQLSGGAFSYNEQFF,TRBD2,.,TRBV3-1,TRBJ2-1
TGTGCCAGCAGTTTAGGTACTGGGGGGAACACTGAAGCTTTCTTT,CASSLGTGGNTEAFF,.,.,TRBV27,TRBJ1-1
TGCAGCGTTCTTTGGGAGACCCAGTACTTC,CSVLWETQYF,.,.,TRBV29-1,TRBJ2-5
TGCGCCAGTCTCAACATGACCGAAGAGACCCAGTACTTC,CASLNMTEETQYF,.,.,TRBV5-1,TRBJ2-5
TGTGCCAGTAGTATAGTAGTCACTCCCTACAATGAGCAGTTCTTC,CASSIVVTPYNEQFF,.,.,TRBV19,TRBJ2-1
TGTGCCAGCAGGGGGGGAGGGGCCAACTACGAGCAGTACTTC,CASRGGGANYEQYF,TRBD2,.,TRBV2,TRBJ2-7
TGTGCCAGCTGGGGGGGGACAGGATATCCTGAAGCTTTCTTT,CASWGGTGYPEAFF,TRBD1,.,TRBV7-9,TRBJ1-1
TGCAGCGCCCCCGGGACAGATAATGAAAAACTGTTTTTT,CSAPGTDNEKLFF,TRBD1,.,TRBV29-1,TRBJ1-4
TGTGCCAGCAGTTTTAAATGGTCGTACGAGCAGTACTTC,CASSFKWSYEQYF,.,.,TRBV12-3/TRBV12-4,TRBJ2-7
TGTGCCAGCCATACAGGGAATCAGCCCCAGCATTTT,CASHTGNQPQHF,.,.,TRBV27,TRBJ1-5
TGTGCCAGCAGCTCCGGAGCCTCCGGCTCCTACGAGCAGTACTTC,CASSSGASGSYEQYF,.,.,TRBV7-8,TRBJ2-7
TGTGCCAGCAGCATCGGGGGTGACTATGGCTACACCTTC,CASSIGGDYGYTF,.,.,TRBV7-8,TRBJ1-2
TGTGCCAGCAGCTTGGAAGGGGGCTACGAGCAGTACTTC,CASSLEGGYEQYF,.,.,TRBV7-9,TRBJ2-7
TGTGCCAGCAGCTGGGGAAGAAACACAACTAATGAAAAACTGTTTTTT,CASSWGRNTTNEKLFF,.,.,TRBV13,TRBJ1-4
TGCAGTGCTAGAGATCGCGGGACTCTAGGTTGGGAGACCCAGTACTTC,CSARDRGTLGWETQYF,.,.,TRBV20-1,TRBJ2-5
TGTGCCAGCAGCTTAGGGATGGGGGATACGCAGTATTTT,CASSLGMGDTQYF,.,.,TRBV13,TRBJ2-3
TGCGCCAGCAGCCCCCCCACAGAGACCCAGTACTTC,CASSPPTETQYF,.,.,TRBV4-1,TRBJ2-5
TGTGCCAGCAGCCCCCGGACAGGGGGAAACATTCAGTACTTC,CASSPRTGGNIQYF,TRBD1,once,TRBV28,TRBJ2-4
TGTGCCAGCAGTTACGACCACCTCCGAGACGCAAGATCCTACGAGCAGTACTTC,CASSYDHLRDARSYEQYF,.,.,TRBV6-2/TRBV6-3,TRBJ2-7
TGTGCCAGCAGCTCTCGACAGCAAGAGACCCAGTACTTC,CASSSRQQETQYF,.,.,TRBV13,TRBJ2-5
TGCGCCAGCAGCTTATCCAGCGGGGGATTTAATGAGCAGTTCTTC,CASSLSSGGFNEQFF,TRBD2,.,TRBV5-1,TRBJ2-1
TGTGCCAGCAGTTGGACAGGGTTTTCTGGGGAGCAGTACTTC,CASSWTGFSGEQYF,TRBD1,.,TRBV27,TRBJ2-7
TGTGCCAGCAGTTTACGGGTAGGGCCTGGAAACACCATATATTTT,CASSLRVGPGNTIYF,.,.,TRBV28,TRBJ1-3
TGTGCCAGCTTAAACCGGACCCCCCGGACGGTGCACAATGAGCAGTTCTTC,CASLNRTPRTVHNEQFF,.,.,TRBV12-3/TRBV12-4,TRBJ2-1
TGTGCCAGCAGCCAAGACCAGGGGGGAGGACAGCCCCAGCATTTT,CASSQDQGGGQPQHF,TRBD1,.,TRBV3-1,TRBJ1-5
TGTGCCAGCGGCTCAGGGGGCGTCAATGAGCAGTTCTTC,CASGSGGVNEQFF,TRBD1,.,TRBV27,TRBJ2-1
TGTGCCAGCAGCTCACTCGCGGGACAGGGAGGCTACGAGCAGTACTTC,CASSSLAGQGGYEQYF,TRBD1,.,TRBV7-9,TRBJ2-7
TGTGCCAGCAGTTACGGGACGAACACCGGGGAGCTGTTTTTT,CASSYGTNTGELFF,.,.,TRBV28,TRBJ2-2
TGTGCCATCAAGACAGGGGGCAAGGGGGAGCAGTACTTC,CAIKTGGKGEQYF,TRBD1,.,TRBV10-3,TRBJ2-7
TGTGCCAGCAGTTTCATAGGGGTCAATCAGCCCCAGCATTTT,CASSFIGVNQPQHF,.,.,TRBV27,TRBJ1-5
TGTGCCAGCAGCCTAGGGGTGTCAGGAAGCGCTGAAGCTTTCTTT,CASSLGVSGSAEAFF,.,.,TRBV9,TRBJ1-1
TGTGCCAGCAGTGAGGCCGTGAGCTCCTACAATGAGCAGTTCTTC,CASSEAVSSYNEQFF,.,.,TRBV6-4,TRBJ2-1
TGCAGCGGGGGACGGGTCCAGAGTTACAATGAGCAGTTCTTC,CSGGRVQSYNEQFF,.,.,TRBV29-1,TRBJ2-1